The following is a TCR beta chain sequence with its context. Its antigen is unidentified. The data were obtained in a study of shared clonotypes between healthy human individuals. The CDR3 is 16 amino acids. CDR1 is SGHNT, CDR2 YYREEE, per germline (reference sequence). Trimming cost V 4 bases and J 0 bases; bases outside gene matches: 8. Broader study findings: Rarefaction exposed incomplete sorted-subset sequencing despite large depth.

This table comes from immunoSEQ multiplex PCR, and its TCRdb copy is limited to in-frame clones, with some not included. Altogether about 2.5 million clones are present, 85% to 95% being singletons, with the ten largest covering 0.37%. The rearrangement joins TRBV5-4 to TRBJ2-3; TRBD2 matches 7 bases. Sequencing was done on a sample of naive CD4+ T cells from PBMCs. Subset denoted: CD45RA+ positively selected. The receptor comes from a man younger than 35 in good health. Some clones in this sample may be carry-over from other donors' samples. The CDR3 nucleotides read TGTGCCAGCAGCCTGGGAGGGGACTCGAGCACAGATACGCAGTATTTT. Its translation: CASSLGGDSSTDTQYF.